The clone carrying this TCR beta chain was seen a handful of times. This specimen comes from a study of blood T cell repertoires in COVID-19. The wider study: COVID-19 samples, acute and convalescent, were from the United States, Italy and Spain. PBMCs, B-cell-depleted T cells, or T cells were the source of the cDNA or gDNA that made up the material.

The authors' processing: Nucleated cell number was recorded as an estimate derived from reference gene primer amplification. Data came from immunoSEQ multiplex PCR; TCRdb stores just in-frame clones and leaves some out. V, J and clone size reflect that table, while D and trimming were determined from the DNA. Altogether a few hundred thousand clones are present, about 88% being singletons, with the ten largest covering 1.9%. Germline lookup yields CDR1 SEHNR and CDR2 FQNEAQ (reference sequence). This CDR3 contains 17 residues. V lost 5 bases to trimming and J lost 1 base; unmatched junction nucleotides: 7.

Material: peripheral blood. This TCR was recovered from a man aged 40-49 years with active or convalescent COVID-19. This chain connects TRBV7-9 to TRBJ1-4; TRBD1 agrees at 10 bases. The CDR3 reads CASSLGQGRGTNEKLFF. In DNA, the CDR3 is TGTGCCAGCAGCCTGGGACAGGGGAGGGGAACTAATGAAAAACTGTTTTTT.